This T cell receptor beta chain came from a study of post-analysis software for immune sequencing data. The study, taken as a whole, reports: Included in a set of a handful of TRBV segments more frequent in patients than controls were TRBV5-6, TRBV5-1 and TRBV20-1. Normalized Chao1 diversity was significantly reduced in patients versus controls.

TCR beta cDNA libraries had unique molecular identifiers. TCRdb recomputed calls from the PCR reads with MiXCR, one row per CDR3 protein. The sample includes more than 350,000 distinct CDR3 sequences, 30% to 40% of them seen just once. Germline V lookup: CDR1 MNHNS, CDR2 SASEGT. This CDR3 spans 15 amino acids. Trimming removed 6 bases from V and 4 bases from J; junction bases left unmatched: 12. A remark on this clonotype: Its antigen is unknown.

The chain joins TRBV6-1 to TRBJ2-7; 7 bases are a match to TRBD1. Sample: blood. This TCR came from a girl aged 2-10 years with multiple sclerosis. The CDR3: CASRLSGQRVYEQYF. The CDR3 coding sequence is TGTGCCAGCAGATTATCGGGACAGAGAGTATACGAGCAGTACTTC.